This T cell receptor beta chain stems from a study of T cell changes during pregnancy in multiple sclerosis. The table came from immunoSEQ multiplex PCR; TCRdb's copy has only in-frame clones and leaves some out. The table shows approximately 90,000 clones, with roughly nine tenths occurring only once. This clone was seen just once. The CDR3 has 15 residues. V gave up 4 bases and J gave up 2 bases; unmatched junction bases: 2. Per germline, CDR1 MNHNS and CDR2 SASEGT. This TCR was sampled from a female donor in good health, enrolled as a control in a pregnancy study. The source material was peripheral blood, sampled after pregnancy. V and J are TRBV6-1 and TRBJ2-3; 11 bases line up with TRBD2. CDR3 residues: CASSASGGYTDTQYF. The CDR3 bases are TGTGCCAGCAGTGCTAGCGGGGGGTACACAGATACGCAGTATTTT.